Listed below are T cell receptor beta chains from one sample, sequenced in a study of T cells after yellow fever vaccination. One entry per CDR3 protein, called by TCRdb with MiXCR from the 5' RACE reads. Among about 330,000 distinct CDR3 sequences listed, 8% to 9.5% were seen once. The sequenced sample was PBMCs, obtained 35 to 50 days after the first yellow fever vaccination. The receptor set was obtained from a man younger than 35 who received the YFV17D yellow fever vaccine. Each CDR3 is given with its conserved first and last residue. A D gene is named only where the DNA matches it firmly. Clone size appears in some rows only: once, few, many, or a class for an expanded clone.

d_call	clone_size	j_call	v_call	cdr3_nt	cdr3_aa
.	.	TRBJ2-5	TRBV4-2	TGTGCCAGCAGCCAAGAAACAGAAGAGACCCAGTACTTC	CASSQETEETQYF
TRBD1	many	TRBJ1-2	TRBV6-1	TGTGCCAGCAGTGGAGCAGGGGGCGCCTATGGCTACACCTTC	CASSGAGGAYGYTF
.	.	TRBJ2-5	TRBV20-1	TGCAGTGCCGGGGTCACGGGGGAGACCCAGTACTTC	CSAGVTGETQYF
TRBD1	.	TRBJ1-2	TRBV7-9	TGTGCCAGCAGCCCATGGACAGGAAGCGGGAACTATGGCTACACCTTC	CASSPWTGSGNYGYTF
.	few	TRBJ2-2	TRBV20-1	TGCAGTGCTAGAGATCATAGCGAAACTACCGGGGAGCTGTTTTTT	CSARDHSETTGELFF
.	.	TRBJ2-3	TRBV5-1	TGCGCCAGCAGCCCCAACTTCAGCACAGATACGCAGTATTTT	CASSPNFSTDTQYF
.	few	TRBJ1-1	TRBV5-1	TGCGCCAGCAGCTTGGTTTCGGCTATGAACACTGAAGCTTTCTTT	CASSLVSAMNTEAFF
TRBD2	many	TRBJ2-3	TRBV10-3	TGTGCCACGGGGAGGGATTCTGGGACAGATACGCAGTATTTT	CATGRDSGTDTQYF
.	many	TRBJ2-5	TRBV2	TGTGCCAGCAGTGATGTAGGCCGAGAGACCCAGTACTTC	CASSDVGRETQYF
.	few	TRBJ2-7	TRBV6-2/TRBV6-3	TGTGCCAGCAGTTACGGGGGGAACTCCTACGAGCAGTACTTC	CASSYGGNSYEQYF